The 19 T cell receptor beta chains given below trace back to one sample, sequenced in a study of T cells in localized non-small cell lung cancer. The table came from immunoSEQ multiplex PCR; TCRdb's copy has only in-frame clones and leaves some out. The sample has 70,000 to 95,000 clones, approximately 90% seen once. Specimen: PBMCs, collected before any cancer treatment. The receptors here all came from a woman aged 35-75 years with stage II squamous cell lung carcinoma.

V and J are TRBV6-1 and TRBJ1-2; 7 nucleotides match TRBD1. Germline-derived CDR1 and CDR2 are MNHNS and SASEGT. V lost 6 bases and J lost 5; bases outside the gene matches: 6. This CDR3 has 13 residues. The CDR3 nucleotides are TGTGCCAGCAGGACCCTGACAGGGTATGGCTACACCTTC. Protein: CASRTLTGYGYTF.

The chain has TRBV14 and TRBJ2-5; D might be TRBD2 (5 bases). The ends were cut back, 2 bases at V and 7 bases at J, with 11 bases in the middle. In germline, CDR1 is SGHDN, CDR2 FVKESK. The CDR3 loop spans 13 amino acids. The CDR3 spells CASSQNAGGTQYF. Written as DNA, the CDR3 is TGTGCCAGCAGCCAAAATGCGGGCGGGACCCAGTACTTC.

The genes are TRBV6-5 and TRBJ2-7; 10 nucleotides line up with TRBD1. The CDR3 length is 15 residues. V was pared by 4 bases and J by 3 bases, with 6 bases of the junction left unmatched. Looked up from germline, CDR1 is MNHEY and CDR2 is SVGAGI. CDR3 DNA: TGTGCCAGCAGTTCCGACAGGGGGCGAGGCTACGAGCAGTACTTC. It translates to CASSSDRGRGYEQYF.

J is TRBJ2-5 and V is TRBV5-4, with TRBD2 identical over 11 bases. V lost 7 bases and J lost 4; bases outside the gene matches: 6. Germline values: CDR1 SGHNT, CDR2 YYREEE (reference sequence). This CDR3 spans 14 amino acids. CDR3 nucleotide sequence: TGTGCCAGCGGCGGTAGCGGGAGGGGAGAGACCCAGTACTTC. The encoded protein is CASGGSGRGETQYF.

V gene TRBV19 combines with J gene TRBJ2-1, with 10 bases identical to TRBD2. Looked up from germline, CDR1 is LNHDA and CDR2 is SQIVND (reference sequence). V was clipped by 7 bases and J by 3 bases; unmatched bases: 6. The CDR3 is 15 amino acids. The CDR3 region is CASTPLAGLYNEQFF. The CDR3 DNA is TGTGCCAGTACCCCACTAGCGGGGCTCTACAATGAGCAGTTCTTC.

The chain recombines TRBV28 with TRBJ1-5, with 10 positions matching TRBD1. The length of the CDR3 is 19 residues. The V and J ends lost 3 bases and 0 bases, in that order; junction bases with no gene match: 11. Germline V gives CDR1 MDHEN, CDR2 SYDVKM. This CDR3 is CASSFKRGQGIPSNQPQHF. CDR3 nucleotides: TGTGCCAGCAGTTTTAAGAGGGGACAGGGGATTCCTAGCAATCAGCCCCAGCATTTT.

The V gene is TRBV7-2, the J gene TRBJ2-1; TRBD2 agrees at 11 bases. Losses at the gene ends were 5 bases for V and 8 bases for J; bases not matched to a gene: 17. The V gene's germline CDR1 is SGHTA and CDR2 FQGNSA. The CDR3 totals 18 residues. CDR3 DNA sequence: TGTGCCAGCAGCCTAGGGGGGGTGAGTAGCGGGAGGGCGGATGAGCAGTTCTTC. Translating it yields CASSLGGVSSGRADEQFF.

The V gene is TRBV2, the J gene TRBJ2-2; 9 bases align to TRBD2. The CDR3 loop spans 15 amino acids. CDR1 SNHLY and CDR2 FYNNEI come from the germline V gene. V lost 5 bases to trimming and J lost 7 bases; unmatched junction nucleotides: 8. CDR3 nucleotide sequence: TGTGCCAGCAGTTCAATAGCGGGGGCGCGCGGGGAGCTGTTTTTT. This translates into CASSSIAGARGELFF.

V is TRBV6-1 and J is TRBJ1-5; D is ambiguous. CDR1 and CDR2 (germline): MNHNS, SASEGT. The length of the CDR3 is 17 residues. Between the trimmed V and J ends, which lost 4 bases and 0 bases, there was a span of 16 bases. CDR3 coding DNA: TGTGCCAGCAGTGGACGTGGACGGATTAATAGCAATCAGCCCCAGCATTTT. The encoded protein is CASSGRGRINSNQPQHF.

This clone came up once. The J gene is TRBJ2-7, the V gene TRBV5-1; possibly TRBD1 or TRBD2 for D (5 bases each). Trimming stripped 4 bases from V and 2 bases from J, with 13 bases between. Germline CDR1 is SGHRS and CDR2 is YFSETQ. This CDR3 has 14 residues. Here the CDR3 reads CASSIEGPAYEQYF. DNA for the CDR3: TGCGCCAGCAGCATCGAGGGGCCAGCCTACGAGCAGTACTTC.

This chain connects TRBV5-6 to TRBJ1-1, with D maybe TRBD1 (6 bases). Germline values: CDR1 SGHDT, CDR2 YYEEEE. The CDR3 contains 19 residues. V was cut by 5 bases and J by 0 bases, with 26 bases left in between. In DNA, the CDR3 is TGTGCCAGCAGTTTTAGGTCCCCTAGGGGGTTCAGAATGAACACTGAAGCTTTCTTT. Translating it yields CASSFRSPRGFRMNTEAFF.

This chain connects TRBV6-1 to TRBJ2-4; tentatively, D is TRBD1 (5 bases). The germline CDR1 and CDR2 sequences are MNHNS and SASEGT. The CDR3 extends over 15 amino acids. With 7 bases removed from V and 9 bases from J, the gap between germline ends came to 22 bases. In DNA, the CDR3 is TGTGCCAGCATAACCACTGTGGGGCCATGGAGCATTCAGTACTTC. Its translation: CASITTVGPWSIQYF.

This chain joins TRBV19 and TRBJ1-1; TRBD1 aligns across 9 bases. V shed 4 bases and J 0 bases; nucleotides not matched to a gene: 6. The CDR3 covers 16 residues. Germline lookup yields CDR1 LNHDA and CDR2 SQIVND (reference sequence). The CDR3 DNA sequence: TGTGCCAGTAGTAGGCCCGGGGACAGGGTGAACACTGAAGCTTTCTTT. Translating gives CASSRPGDRVNTEAFF.

This chain links TRBV6-1 with TRBJ1-1, with D hard to call. This CDR3 contains 14 residues. Germline V gene lookup returns CDR1 MNHNS and CDR2 SASEGT. The ends were cut back, 2 bases at V and 5 bases at J, with 12 bases in the middle. This CDR3 is CASSERTVATEAFF. Here the CDR3 DNA reads TGTGCCAGCAGTGAACGAACAGTGGCGACTGAAGCTTTCTTT.

The chain uses TRBV6-1 and TRBJ1-5; tentatively, D is TRBD1 (5 bases). The germline V gene has CDR1 MNHNS and CDR2 SASEGT. The V end lost 5 bases, the J end lost 7 bases, and 12 bases lay between the germline ends. The CDR3 sequence is 13 residues long. In nucleotides, the CDR3 is TGTGCCAGCAGTCAGGACTGGGGCCAGCCCCAGCATTTT. This translates into CASSQDWGQPQHF.

The J gene is TRBJ2-1, the V gene TRBV11-2, with D hard to call. Germline V gives CDR1 SGHAT, CDR2 FQNNGV. V dropped 5 bases and J dropped 9 bases, with 11 bases sitting between them. The CDR3 runs 12 residues. This chain's CDR3 is CASSVIIGEQFF. DNA for the CDR3: TGTGCCAGCAGCGTAATAATCGGTGAGCAGTTCTTC.

The chain employs TRBV5-1 and TRBJ2-1; tentative D call: TRBD1 (6 bases). The V end was cut by 0 bases, the J end by 2 bases, with 9 bases between. CDR1 and CDR2 from the germline V gene are SGHRS and YFSETQ. CDR3 size: 15 residues. This chain's CDR3 is CASSLGDTTYNEQFF. CDR3 bases: TGCGCCAGCAGCTTGGGGGACACTACCTACAATGAGCAGTTCTTC.

This chain joins TRBV7-8 and TRBJ2-1; 10 bases map to TRBD1. The CDR3 runs to 15 residues. Germline V gene lookup returns CDR1 SGHVS and CDR2 FQNEAQ. Trimming removed 7 bases from V and 8 bases from J; junction bases left unmatched: 11. DNA for the CDR3: TGTGCCAGCACCAACGACCGGGACAGGGGACATGAGCAGTTCTTC. Translated, it gives CASTNDRDRGHEQFF.

The chain joins TRBV19 to TRBJ2-4; D is possibly TRBD1 or TRBD2 (5 bases each). This CDR3 has 11 amino acids. V was trimmed by 7 bases and J by 16 bases, leaving 17 bases between them. Germline values: CDR1 LNHDA, CDR2 SQIVND (reference sequence). Here the CDR3 DNA reads TGTGCCAGTATCGATACGGGGCCGATATACTTC. Translation gives CASIDTGPIYF.